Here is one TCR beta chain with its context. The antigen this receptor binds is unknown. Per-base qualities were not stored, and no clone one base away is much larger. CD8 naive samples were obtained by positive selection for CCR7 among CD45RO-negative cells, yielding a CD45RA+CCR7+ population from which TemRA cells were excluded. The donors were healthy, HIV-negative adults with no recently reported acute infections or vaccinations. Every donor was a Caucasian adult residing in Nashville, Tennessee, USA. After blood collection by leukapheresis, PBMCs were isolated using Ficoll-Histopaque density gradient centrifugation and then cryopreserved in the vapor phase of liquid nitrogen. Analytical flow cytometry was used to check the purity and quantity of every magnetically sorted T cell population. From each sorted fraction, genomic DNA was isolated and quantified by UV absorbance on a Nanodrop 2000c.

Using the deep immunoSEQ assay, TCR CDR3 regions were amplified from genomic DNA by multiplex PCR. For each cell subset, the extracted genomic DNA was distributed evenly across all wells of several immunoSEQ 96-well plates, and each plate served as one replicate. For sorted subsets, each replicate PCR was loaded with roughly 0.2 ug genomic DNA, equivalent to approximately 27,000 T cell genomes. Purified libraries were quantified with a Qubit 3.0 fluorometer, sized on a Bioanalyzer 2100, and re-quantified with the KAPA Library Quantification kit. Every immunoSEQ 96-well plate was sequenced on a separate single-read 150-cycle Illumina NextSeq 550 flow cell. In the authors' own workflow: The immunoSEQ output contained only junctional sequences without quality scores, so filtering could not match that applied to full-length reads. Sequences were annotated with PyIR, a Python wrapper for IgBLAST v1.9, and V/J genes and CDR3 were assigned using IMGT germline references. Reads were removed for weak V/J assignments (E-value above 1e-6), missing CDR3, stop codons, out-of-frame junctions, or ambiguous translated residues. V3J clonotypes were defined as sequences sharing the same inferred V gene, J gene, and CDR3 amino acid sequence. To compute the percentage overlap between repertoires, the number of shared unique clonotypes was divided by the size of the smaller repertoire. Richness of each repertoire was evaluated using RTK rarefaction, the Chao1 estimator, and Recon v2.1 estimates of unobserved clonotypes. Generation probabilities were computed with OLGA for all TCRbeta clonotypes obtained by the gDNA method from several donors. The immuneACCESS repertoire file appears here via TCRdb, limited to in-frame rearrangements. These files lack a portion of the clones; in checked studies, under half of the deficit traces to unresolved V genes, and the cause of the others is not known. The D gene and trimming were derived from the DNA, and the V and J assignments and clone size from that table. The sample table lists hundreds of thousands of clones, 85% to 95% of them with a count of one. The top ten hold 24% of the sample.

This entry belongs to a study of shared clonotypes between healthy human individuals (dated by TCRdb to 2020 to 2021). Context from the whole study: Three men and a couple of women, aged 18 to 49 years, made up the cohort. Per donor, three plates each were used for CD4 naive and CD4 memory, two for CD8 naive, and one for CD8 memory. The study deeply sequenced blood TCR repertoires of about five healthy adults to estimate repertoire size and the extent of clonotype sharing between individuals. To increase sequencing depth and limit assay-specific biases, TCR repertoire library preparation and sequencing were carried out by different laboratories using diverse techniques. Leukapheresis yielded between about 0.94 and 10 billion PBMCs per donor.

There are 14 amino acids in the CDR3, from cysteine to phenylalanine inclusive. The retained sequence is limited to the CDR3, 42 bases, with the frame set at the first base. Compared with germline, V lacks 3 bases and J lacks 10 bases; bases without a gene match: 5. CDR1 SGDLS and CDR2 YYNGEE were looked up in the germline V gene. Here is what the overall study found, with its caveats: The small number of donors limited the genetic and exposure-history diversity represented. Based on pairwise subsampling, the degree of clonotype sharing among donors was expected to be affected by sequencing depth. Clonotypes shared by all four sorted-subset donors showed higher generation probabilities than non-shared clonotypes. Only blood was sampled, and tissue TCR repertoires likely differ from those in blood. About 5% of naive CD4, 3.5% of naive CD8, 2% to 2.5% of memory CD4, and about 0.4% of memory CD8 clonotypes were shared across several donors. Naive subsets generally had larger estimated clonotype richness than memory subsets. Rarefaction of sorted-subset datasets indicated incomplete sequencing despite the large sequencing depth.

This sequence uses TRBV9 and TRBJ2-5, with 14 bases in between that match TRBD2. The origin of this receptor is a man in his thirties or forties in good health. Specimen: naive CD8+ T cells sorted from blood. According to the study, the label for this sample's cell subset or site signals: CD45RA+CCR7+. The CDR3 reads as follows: CASSAGLAGGNQYF. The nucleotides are TGTGCCAGCAGCGCAGGACTAGCGGGGGGTAACCAGTACTTC.